The 32 T cell receptor beta chains presented below share a single source sample, sequenced in a study of blood T cell repertoires in COVID-19. Assay: immunoSEQ multiplex PCR; the TCRdb copy retains only in-frame clones and omits some. The sample lists around 250,000 clones, about 87% occurring once. Material for sequencing was PBMCs or T cells enriched from blood (not recorded which). The receptors were gathered from a woman aged 45-60 years who had recovered from COVID-19.

V is TRBV7-9 and J is TRBJ2-1; D uncertain. From germline, CDR1 is SEHNR and CDR2 FQNEAQ (reference sequence). CDR3 length: 15 residues. V lost 5 bases to trimming and J lost 0 bases, with 11 bases between them. The CDR3 DNA is TGTGCCAGCAGCCGTGATGCGAGCTCCTACAATGAGCAGTTCTTC. Translating gives CASSRDASSYNEQFF.

The gene calls are TRBV7-9 and TRBJ2-3, with a possible D match to TRBD1 (5 bases). V was trimmed by 0 bases and J by 4 bases, leaving 5 bases between them. CDR1 is SEHNR, CDR2 FQNEAQ, per germline (reference sequence). This CDR3 is 13 amino acids long. The CDR3, as DNA: TGTGCCAGCAGCTTAGCAGGGGCAGATACGCAGTATTTT. The encoded protein is CASSLAGADTQYF.

This clone was counted only a few times. The V gene is TRBV6-2 or TRBV6-3, the J gene TRBJ1-5, with 8 nucleotides matching TRBD1. Germline CDR1 is MNHEY and CDR2 is SVGEGT. The CDR3 is made up of 13 amino acids. V lost 4 bases to trimming and J lost 9 bases; unmatched junction nucleotides: 5. The DNA of the CDR3 is TGTGCCAGCAGTTCCGGGACAGGCCGGCCCCAGCATTTT. This codes for CASSSGTGRPQHF.

V is TRBV4-1 and J is TRBJ2-3; 12 nucleotides align to TRBD2. The CDR3 contains 15 residues. CDR1 is MGHRA, CDR2 YSYEKL, per germline. V lost 7 bases and J lost 7; bases outside the gene matches: 9. CDR3 residues: CASNPGTSGRYTQYF. The CDR3 coding sequence is TGCGCCAGCAACCCCGGGACTAGCGGGCGGTATACGCAGTATTTT.

The chain employs TRBV28 and TRBJ1-3; D not certain. Germline CDR1 and CDR2: MDHEN and SYDVKM. This CDR3 is built from 14 residues. Trimming took 4 bases from V and 8 from J, leaving 15 bases between them. The DNA for the CDR3 is TGTGCCAGCAGTTCCCTCCTCAGACTAGACACCATATATTTT. This encodes CASSSLLRLDTIYF.

This chain links TRBV15 with TRBJ2-3; 8 nucleotides line up with TRBD2. This CDR3 comprises 16 residues. Germline V gives CDR1 LNHNV, CDR2 YYDKDF (reference sequence). Trimming at V came to 2 bases and at J to 6 bases, leaving 10 bases not matched to a gene. CDR3 region: CATSRRTGGRLDTQYF. CDR3 DNA: TGTGCCACCAGCAGACGGACGGGCGGGAGGTTGGATACGCAGTATTTT.

This clone was seen a few times. V is TRBV20-1 and J is TRBJ1-2; 12 bases are shared with TRBD1. From germline, CDR1 is DFQATT and CDR2 SNEGSKA (reference sequence). This CDR3 region has 14 residues. V lost 3 bases to trimming and J lost 7 bases; unmatched junction nucleotides: 6. CDR3 sequence (DNA): TGCAGTGCTAGTGAGGGACAGGGGGCTGGTGGCTACACCTTC. Encoded protein: CSASEGQGAGGYTF.

The rearrangement uses TRBV9 and TRBJ2-2; D might be TRBD1 (6 bases). The CDR3 totals 14 residues. Germline loops: CDR1 SGDLS, CDR2 YYNGEE. Trimming cost V 6 bases and J 0 bases, with 9 bases left between them. This chain's CDR3 is CASTRTANTGELFF. The CDR3 nucleotides read TGTGCCAGCACCAGGACAGCGAACACCGGGGAGCTGTTTTTT.

In its sample, this clone was seen once. The rearrangement uses TRBV6-6 and TRBJ1-6; TRBD1 aligns across 8 bases. Germline CDR1 and CDR2: MNHNY and SVGAGI (reference sequence). This CDR3 is 14 amino acids long. Germline trimming cut 6 bases from V and 7 bases from J; bases unmatched to any gene: 5. CDR3 region: CASSGTGVNSPLHF. The CDR3, as DNA: TGTGCCAGCAGCGGGACAGGAGTCAATTCACCCCTCCACTTT.

This sequence joins TRBV27 and TRBJ1-5, with D unresolved. Germline V CDR1 and CDR2: MNHEY, SMNVEV (reference sequence). This CDR3 spans 17 amino acids. The V and J ends lost 1 base and 3 bases respectively, with 16 bases between them. CDR3 region: CASSLLSVGGSNQPQHF. In DNA form, the CDR3 reads TGTGCCAGCAGTTTATTGTCGGTTGGAGGGTCCAATCAGCCCCAGCATTTT.

For the CDR3, the DNA is TGTGCCAGCAGTTTGGGACTAGCGGGAGGAACCTACGAGCAGTACTTC. Protein product: CASSLGLAGGTYEQYF. The rearrangement links TRBV2 to TRBJ2-7; TRBD2 aligns across 15 bases. The CDR3 contains 16 residues. Germline loops: CDR1 SNHLY, CDR2 FYNNEI. Trimming at V came to 5 bases and at J to 2 bases, leaving 4 bases not matched to a gene.

The chain has TRBV28 and TRBJ1-2; no definite D call. V lost 5 bases and J 2 bases, leaving 9 bases between the germline ends. CDR3 length equals 13 residues. Germline-derived CDR1 and CDR2 are MDHEN and SYDVKM. The CDR3 DNA reads TGTGCCAGCAGTCCAGTGATGAACTATGGCTACACCTTC. The encoded protein is CASSPVMNYGYTF.

V usage is TRBV19 and J usage is TRBJ2-5; TRBD2 matches at 7 bases. Germline V gene sequence: CDR1 LNHDA, CDR2 SQIVND (reference sequence). V dropped 8 bases and J dropped 5; count of bases not matched to a gene: 8. The CDR3 length is 13 residues. CDR3 amino acids: CASSSSGPETQYF. The CDR3 DNA is TGTGCCAGTTCTTCTAGCGGCCCGGAGACCCAGTACTTC.

The chain combines TRBV30 with TRBJ2-7; TRBD1 agrees at 9 bases. Trimming at V came to 4 bases and at J to 4 bases, leaving 8 bases not matched to a gene. CDR1 is GTSNPN and CDR2 is SVGIG in the germline V gene (reference sequence). There are 14 residues in the CDR3. CDR3 sequence: CAWKRTGVIYEQYF. CDR3 nucleotide sequence: TGTGCCTGGAAGAGGACAGGGGTCATTTACGAGCAGTACTTC.

The rearrangement joins TRBV28 to TRBJ2-2, with TRBD2 identical over 8 bases. V was clipped by 2 bases and J by 4 bases; unmatched bases: 15. CDR3 length equals 19 residues. Germline V CDR1 and CDR2: MDHEN, SYDVKM. CDR3 DNA: TGTGCCAGCAGTTTAGGAGGGCAAGGAGCGGGAGCTGGCACCGGGGAGCTGTTTTTT. Protein sequence: CASSLGGQGAGAGTGELFF.

This clone was detected once. The J gene is TRBJ2-7, the V gene TRBV5-4; TRBD1 matches at 7 bases. CDR3 length equals 15 residues. From germline, CDR1 is SGHNT and CDR2 YYREEE (reference sequence). V lost 4 bases, J lost 2 bases, and 9 bases stayed unmatched. CDR3 amino acids: CASSMTGTVPYEQYF. The DNA for the CDR3 is TGTGCCAGCAGCATGACCGGGACAGTTCCCTACGAGCAGTACTTC.

The V gene is TRBV2, the J gene TRBJ2-1; 12 bases are shared with TRBD2. Trimming removed 7 bases from V and 9 bases from J; junction bases left unmatched: 19. CDR3 size: 18 residues. CDR1 and CDR2 (germline): SNHLY, FYNNEI. The CDR3 spells CASKSLAGGGTGVGEQFF. As DNA, the CDR3 is TGTGCCAGCAAATCACTAGCGGGAGGAGGGACGGGAGTAGGTGAGCAGTTCTTC.

The J gene is TRBJ2-4, the V gene TRBV4-2; 11 bases agree with TRBD2. The V and J ends lost 2 bases and 0 bases, in that order; junction bases with no gene match: 12. CDR3 length equals 20 residues. The V gene's germline CDR1 is LGHNA and CDR2 YNFKEQ. CDR3 protein: CASSQISGTSGLLAKNIQYF. The DNA of the CDR3 is TGTGCCAGCAGCCAAATATCCGGGACTAGCGGTCTTCTAGCCAAAAACATTCAGTACTTC.

The chain couples TRBV5-6 to TRBJ2-3; TRBD2 agrees at 7 bases. The CDR3 totals 14 residues. The V gene's germline CDR1 is SGHDT and CDR2 YYEEEE. The junction had 7 bases not matched to a gene; V was cut back by 3 bases and J by 6 bases. The CDR3 loop is CASSSGGTADTQYF. CDR3 nucleotide sequence: TGTGCCAGCAGCTCGGGGGGAACCGCTGATACGCAGTATTTT.

V gene TRBV24-1 combines with J gene TRBJ1-5, with 8 bases matching TRBD1. This CDR3 is built from 16 residues. V was clipped by 7 bases and J by 5 bases; unmatched bases: 12. CDR1 is KGHDR and CDR2 is SFDVKD in the germline V gene. The CDR3 sequence is CATRKWDRSPDQPQHF. As DNA, the CDR3 is TGTGCCACCAGAAAATGGGACAGGAGTCCCGATCAGCCCCAGCATTTT.

CDR3 residues: CASSAPRQGGGSGANVLTF. The CDR3 nucleotides read TGTGCCAGCAGCGCACCCCGACAGGGAGGTGGCTCTGGGGCCAACGTCCTGACTTTC. The V call is TRBV14, the J call TRBJ2-6; D is perhaps TRBD1 (7 bases). The V gene's germline CDR1 is SGHDN and CDR2 FVKESK. Trimming took off 5 bases at V and 0 bases at J, with 20 bases between the two ends. The CDR3 covers 19 residues.

Here the CDR3 reads CASSQEAPTGRQIRTPLHF. CDR3 nucleotide sequence: TGCGCCAGCAGCCAAGAGGCCCCAACGGGAAGGCAGATTCGGACACCCCTCCACTTT. V usage is TRBV4-1 and J usage is TRBJ1-6; D remains unclear. Germline-derived CDR1 and CDR2 are MGHRA and YSYEKL. The CDR3 totals 19 residues. Between the trimmed V and J ends, which lost 0 bases and 11 bases, there was a span of 26 bases.

The chain couples TRBV6-5 to TRBJ2-1; 7 nucleotides align to TRBD2. The germline CDR1 and CDR2 sequences are MNHEY and SVGAGI. The CDR3 consists of 13 residues. V shed 5 bases and J 14 bases; nucleotides not matched to a gene: 12. The CDR3 DNA reads as TGTGCCAGCAGTCGGGACTACCCCCGTGGAGAGTTCTTC. This encodes CASSRDYPRGEFF.

This rearrangement joins TRBV11-3 to TRBJ2-1, with a possible D match to TRBD2 (6 bases). This CDR3 has 14 residues. V lost 5 bases and J 8 bases, leaving 16 bases between the germline ends. Per the germline V gene, CDR1 is SGHNT and CDR2 is YENEEA. The CDR3 DNA sequence: TGTGCCAGCAGCAGGGTAGACTCGGGGGATGAGCAGTTCTTC. This gives the protein CASSRVDSGDEQFF.

This clone has only a few counts. V usage is TRBV5-1 and J usage is TRBJ2-1; 8 nucleotides match TRBD2. V shed 0 bases, J shed 4 bases, and the junction held 12 bases outside the gene matches. Per germline, CDR1 SGHRS and CDR2 YFSETQ. This CDR3 contains 18 residues. CDR3 protein: CASSLEPQTSGWYNEQFF. CDR3 nucleotide sequence: TGCGCCAGCAGCTTGGAACCCCAAACTAGCGGTTGGTACAATGAGCAGTTCTTC. The full variable domain, rest sourced from reference TRBV5-1 and TRBJ2-1, is KAGVTQTPRYLIKTRGQQVTLSCSPISGHRSVSWYQQTPGQGLQFLFEYFSETQRNKGNFPGRFSGRQFSNSRSEMNVSTLELGDSALYLCASSLEPQTSGWYNEQFFGPGTRLTVL.

This rearrangement joins TRBV6-2 or TRBV6-3 to TRBJ2-6; tentatively, D is TRBD1 (5 bases). This CDR3 is 17 amino acids long. The ends were cut back, 2 bases at V and 0 bases at J, with 11 bases in the middle. Germline CDR1 and CDR2: MNHEY and SVGEGT. CDR3 coding DNA: TGTGCCAGCAGTTACAGGGGTACCTACTCTGGGGCCAACGTCCTGACTTTC. Translated: CASSYRGTYSGANVLTF.

The V call is TRBV5-4, the J call TRBJ2-7; D is possibly TRBD2 (6 bases). CDR1 is SGHNT, CDR2 YYREEE, per germline (reference sequence). V was trimmed by 0 bases and J by 5 bases, leaving 15 bases between them. CDR3 length: 15 amino acids. The CDR3 region has the DNA TGTGCCAGCAGCTTGGCCGGGACTTTTCTCGACGAGCAGTACTTC. Protein: CASSLAGTFLDEQYF.

The J gene is TRBJ2-1, the V gene TRBV19; 9 nucleotides agree with TRBD2. Germline loops: CDR1 LNHDA, CDR2 SQIVND (reference sequence). V shed 1 base, J shed 7 bases, and the junction held 8 bases outside the gene matches. There are 16 residues in the CDR3. CDR3 protein: CASSIGGSGRVNEQFF. The DNA of the CDR3 is TGTGCCAGTAGTATAGGGGGTAGCGGGAGAGTTAATGAGCAGTTCTTC.

This clone has a handful of counts. The genes are TRBV14 and TRBJ1-2, with 8 bases fitting TRBD1. The V gene's germline CDR1 is SGHDN and CDR2 FVKESK. Trimming cost V 3 bases and J 0 bases; bases outside gene matches: 9. The CDR3 spans 17 residues. CDR3 sequence reads: CASSQRTGRITNYGYTF. The CDR3 DNA reads as TGTGCCAGCAGCCAGAGGACAGGGCGTATAACTAACTATGGCTACACCTTC.

V usage is TRBV5-1 and J usage is TRBJ2-7; 9 bases are a match to TRBD2. The CDR3 covers 14 residues. CDR1 and CDR2 from the germline V gene are SGHRS and YFSETQ. Unmatched junction bases numbered 0, after V lost 0 bases and J lost 2 bases. The CDR3 bases are TGCGCCAGCAGCTTGGGCGGGAGGGCCTACGAGCAGTACTTC. Residues: CASSLGGRAYEQYF.

This chain links TRBV5-4 with TRBJ1-2; D remains unclear. Germline-derived CDR1 and CDR2 are SGHNT and YYREEE (reference sequence). This CDR3 comprises 14 residues. The V gene lost 1 base and the J gene lost 6 bases, with 13 bases spanning the gap. The CDR3 protein is CASSLYGKGNGYTF. CDR3 in DNA: TGTGCCAGCAGCTTGTACGGGAAAGGTAATGGCTACACCTTC.

The chain links TRBV12-5 to TRBJ2-3; TRBD1 agrees at 7 bases. The CDR3 is 14 amino acids. Unmatched junction bases numbered 6, after V lost 5 bases and J lost 4 bases. The germline gives CDR1 LGHNT, CDR2 FRNRAP. CDR3 protein: CASGIGQDADTQYF. DNA of the CDR3: TGTGCTAGTGGTATCGGACAGGACGCAGATACGCAGTATTTT.